The clone carrying this T cell receptor beta chain was seen a single time. Its antigen is unidentified. This sample's time point: blood 2 weeks post-SBRT. The treatment denotes: 15 Gy SBRT to primary tumor, nephrectomy 4 weeks later. This table comes from immunoSEQ multiplex PCR, and its TCRdb copy is limited to in-frame clones, with some not included. The table shows about 26,000 clones, with 81% occurring only once. This CDR3 contains 19 residues. The junction had 17 bases not matched to a gene; V was cut back by 3 bases and J by 0 bases. Germline V gene lookup returns CDR1 SGDLS and CDR2 YYNGEE. These data come from a study of radiation and T cells in renal cell carcinoma. Study-level information: Nephrectomy followed 15 Gy stereotactic body radiation by 4 weeks. General study results and limits: No pretreatment tumor biopsies were available for baseline clonotypes.

The TCR was taken from a man in his 60s with renal cell carcinoma. Sample: blood, taken from a patient whose treatment included radiotherapy and nephrectomy. The gene calls are TRBV9 and TRBJ1-1; TRBD1 agrees at 7 bases. The CDR3 loop reads CASSDDPDRSSTVNTEAFF. Written as DNA, the CDR3 is TGTGCCAGCAGCGATGATCCGGACAGGAGTTCTACGGTGAACACTGAAGCTTTCTTT.